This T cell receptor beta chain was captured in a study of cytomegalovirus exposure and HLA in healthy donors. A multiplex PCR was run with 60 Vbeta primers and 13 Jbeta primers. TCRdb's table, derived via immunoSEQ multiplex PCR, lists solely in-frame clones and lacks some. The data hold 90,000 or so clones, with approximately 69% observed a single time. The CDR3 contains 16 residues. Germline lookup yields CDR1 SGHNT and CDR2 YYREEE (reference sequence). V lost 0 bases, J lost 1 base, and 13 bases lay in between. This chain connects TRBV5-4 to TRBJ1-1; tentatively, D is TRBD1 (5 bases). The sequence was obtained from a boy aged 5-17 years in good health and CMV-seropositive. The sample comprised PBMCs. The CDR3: CASSLGAGKKNTEAFF. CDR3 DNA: TGTGCCAGCAGCTTGGGCGCAGGGAAGAAGAACACTGAAGCTTTCTTT.